The rows below give T cell receptor beta chains drawn from one sample of a study of long-term antiretroviral therapy in people with HIV. The data were produced by immunoSEQ multiplex PCR, yet TCRdb's version contains in-frame clones alone and is incomplete. The sample yields roughly 21,000 clones, over 75% seen once. The sample in question was unsorted PBMCs, obtained 0.2 years before starting antiretroviral therapy. The receptors were gathered from a man in his late teens or twenties with HIV. The CDR3 runs from the conserved cysteine through the conserved F or W. The D gene is left open where the match is weak. Size is stated for part of the rows, as once, few or many counts, or as a class when the clone is expanded.

j_call	clone_size	v_call	d_call	cdr3_aa	cdr3_nt
TRBJ2-3	.	TRBV5-4	.	CASWLQGADTQYF	TGTGCGAGCTGGTTGCAGGGAGCAGATACGCAGTATTTT
TRBJ2-1	.	TRBV4-3	.	CASSQSLAPPDNEQFF	TGCGCCAGCAGCCAGTCCCTAGCCCCACCAGATAATGAGCAGTTCTTC
TRBJ1-2	.	TRBV5-8	.	CASSLPLPMGGYTF	TGTGCCAGCAGCTTGCCCCTGCCGATGGGGGGCTACACCTTC
TRBJ2-2	.	TRBV25-1	.	CASSGLGSNTGELFF	TGTGCCAGCAGTGGGCTGGGTTCGAACACCGGGGAGCTGTTTTTT
TRBJ2-2	.	TRBV4-1	.	CASSQLNLSGELFF	TGCGCCAGCAGCCAACTGAATTTAAGCGGGGAGCTGTTTTTT
TRBJ2-5	once	TRBV5-6	.	CASSGESETQYF	TGTGCCAGCAGTGGGGAATCAGAGACCCAGTACTTC
TRBJ1-1	.	TRBV2	.	CASRSGTSSTEAFF	TGTGCCAGCAGGTCCGGGACAAGTTCCACTGAAGCTTTCTTT
TRBJ2-2	.	TRBV4-2	.	CASSQDQQRTGELFF	TGTGCCAGCAGCCAAGATCAGCAGAGAACCGGGGAGCTGTTTTTT
TRBJ2-1	.	TRBV25-1	.	CASSGGSNEQFF	TGTGCCAGCAGTGGAGGGTCCAATGAGCAGTTCTTC
TRBJ2-3	.	TRBV7-3	TRBD2	CASSPGGARTDTQYF	TGTGCCAGCAGCCCGGGGGGGGCGAGGACAGATACGCAGTATTTT
TRBJ2-5	.	TRBV5-4	.	CASRPILANQETQYF	TGTGCCAGCAGGCCAATCCTAGCTAATCAAGAGACCCAGTACTTC
TRBJ1-5	.	TRBV6-1	.	CASSLGGQPQHF	TGTGCCAGCAGTCTAGGGGGGCAGCCCCAGCATTTT
TRBJ1-4	.	TRBV5-4	.	CASSSKTAPNEKLFF	TGTGCCAGCAGCTCTAAGACAGCGCCTAATGAAAAACTGTTTTTT
TRBJ1-2	.	TRBV10-3	.	CAISEEATDYGYTF	TGTGCCATCAGTGAGGAGGCTACCGACTATGGCTACACCTTC
TRBJ2-7	once	TRBV27	.	CASSLQGKRSEQYF	TGTGCCAGCAGTTTGCAGGGGAAGCGGAGCGAGCAGTACTTC
TRBJ2-3	once	TRBV19	.	CASNRGGGDTQYF	TGTGCCAGTAATCGGGGCGGTGGAGATACGCAGTATTTT
TRBJ1-4	.	TRBV6-6	.	CASSYSGEKLFF	TGTGCCAGCAGTTACTCGGGGGAAAAACTGTTTTTT
TRBJ2-7	.	TRBV7-9	.	CASSLPGGKNEQYF	TGTGCCAGCAGCTTACCAGGGGGGAAGAACGAGCAGTACTTC
TRBJ1-1	.	TRBV29-1	.	CSVEIWAGKRGGRTEAFF	TGCAGCGTTGAAATTTGGGCAGGGAAGAGGGGAGGGAGGACTGAAGCTTTCTTT
TRBJ1-3	.	TRBV7-9	TRBD1	CASSQYGTGLPGNTIYF	TGTGCCAGCAGCCAATATGGGACAGGGTTGCCGGGAAACACCATATATTTT
TRBJ2-5	few	TRBV2	.	CASSPGVPETQYF	TGTGCCAGCAGCCCGGGGGTCCCAGAGACCCAGTACTTC
TRBJ1-5	once	TRBV6-1	.	CASSVRGGMSNQPQHF	TGTGCCAGCAGTGTAAGGGGGGGGATGAGCAATCAGCCCCAGCATTTT
TRBJ2-7	few	TRBV18	.	CASSTGKGNYEQYF	TGTGCCAGCTCCACAGGGAAGGGAAACTACGAGCAGTACTTC
TRBJ1-2	.	TRBV27	TRBD1	CASTGGYGYTF	TGTGCCAGCACAGGGGGCTATGGCTACACCTTC
TRBJ2-5	.	TRBV19	.	CASSTDGEETQYF	TGTGCCAGTTCGACGGACGGTGAGGAGACCCAGTACTTC
TRBJ1-5	.	TRBV7-2	.	CASSSAPYMGQPQHF	TGTGCCAGCAGCTCTGCCCCGTACATGGGTCAGCCCCAGCATTTT
TRBJ2-1	.	TRBV18	TRBD1	CASSGTGVDEQFF	TGTGCCAGCTCGGGGACAGGAGTCGATGAGCAGTTCTTC
TRBJ1-4	.	TRBV6-6	.	CASSYFRTGNEKLFF	TGTGCCAGCAGTTACTTCAGGACGGGTAATGAAAAACTGTTTTTT
TRBJ2-7	.	TRBV6-5	.	CASSYGETSYEQYF	TGTGCCAGCAGTTACGGGGAGACCTCCTACGAGCAGTACTTC
TRBJ2-2	.	TRBV6-6	.	CASSYSRPGGELFF	TGTGCCAGCAGTTACTCGAGGCCCGGGGGGGAGCTGTTTTTT
TRBJ1-2	.	TRBV18	.	CASSPLDPGSYTF	TGTGCCAGCTCACCATTGGACCCGGGGAGCTACACCTTC
TRBJ2-7	.	TRBV11-2	.	CASSLDRGGRYEQYF	TGTGCCAGCAGCTTAGATCGGGGTGGGAGGTACGAGCAGTACTTC
TRBJ2-7	few	TRBV9	TRBD2	CASSAFSSGPAEQYF	TGTGCCAGCAGCGCCTTTTCTAGCGGCCCCGCCGAGCAGTACTTC
TRBJ1-5	.	TRBV10-3	.	CAIRSEYSNQPQHF	TGTGCCATCAGGTCGGAATATAGCAATCAGCCCCAGCATTTT
TRBJ2-1	.	TRBV7-9	.	CASSPSEWFYNEQFF	TGTGCCAGCAGCCCGTCGGAGTGGTTTTACAATGAGCAGTTCTTC
TRBJ1-6	.	TRBV27	.	CASSFYGANSPLHF	TGTGCCAGCAGTTTTTATGGGGCGAATTCACCCCTCCACTTT
TRBJ2-7	.	TRBV2	.	CASSSDLRSSYEQYF	TGTGCCAGCAGTTCGGACTTAAGAAGCTCCTACGAGCAGTACTTC
TRBJ1-1	.	TRBV27	.	CASSPTVRSDTEAFF	TGTGCCAGCAGTCCCACGGTCAGGTCGGACACTGAAGCTTTCTTT
TRBJ1-3	.	TRBV11-2	TRBD1	CASSKYQGANTIYF	TGTGCCAGCAGCAAGTATCAGGGGGCAAACACCATATATTTT
TRBJ2-7	once	TRBV18	.	CASSLDRYEQYF	TGTGCCAGCTCCCTAGACAGGTACGAGCAGTACTTC
TRBJ2-5	.	TRBV7-8	.	CASSFQETQYF	TGTGCCAGCAGCTTCCAAGAGACCCAGTACTTC
TRBJ1-5	once	TRBV15	TRBD1	CATSSPRTGLDQPQHF	TGTGCCACCAGCTCACCCCGGACAGGGCTGGATCAGCCCCAGCATTTT
TRBJ1-3	.	TRBV5-1	.	CASSTQGYGNTIYF	TGCGCCAGCAGCACCCAGGGGTATGGAAACACCATATATTTT
TRBJ2-7	once	TRBV11-1	.	CASSSRERVEQYF	TGTGCCAGCAGCTCCAGGGAGCGGGTCGAGCAGTACTTC
TRBJ1-2	.	TRBV30	TRBD1	CAWSEFDRDYTF	TGTGCCTGGAGTGAATTTGACAGGGACTACACCTTC